Listed below are T cell receptor beta chains from one sample, sequenced in a study of identical twins. One entry per CDR3 protein, called by TCRdb with MiXCR from the 5' RACE reads. The sample consists of approximately 600,000 distinct CDR3 sequences, around 7.5% of them appearing once. Another study also made use of these data, one on yellow fever vaccine responses in identical twins.

The source material was PBMCs. The origin of the receptors is a woman under 30 in good health. The CDR3 runs from the conserved cysteine through the conserved F or W. A D gene is named only where the DNA matches it firmly. A clone size is listed for some rows: how often the clone was seen (once, few, many), or a class if it is expanded.

d_call: TRBD2; j_call: TRBJ2-5; v_call: TRBV11-1; clone_size: .; cdr3_aa: CASSLGGLAGLGGQETQYF; cdr3_nt: TGTGCCAGCAGCTTAGGAGGACTAGCGGGCCTAGGGGGCCAAGAGACCCAGTACTTC
d_call: .; j_call: TRBJ2-5; v_call: TRBV3-1; clone_size: few; cdr3_aa: CASRLQGNQETQYF; cdr3_nt: TGTGCCAGCAGACTCCAAGGGAACCAAGAGACCCAGTACTTC
d_call: TRBD1; j_call: TRBJ1-6; v_call: TRBV7-2; clone_size: many; cdr3_aa: CASSARGGSNSPLHF; cdr3_nt: TGTGCCAGCAGCGCCAGGGGGGGGAGTAATTCACCCCTCCACTTT
d_call: TRBD1; j_call: TRBJ1-4; v_call: TRBV3-1; clone_size: many; cdr3_aa: CASSLLTGEEKLFF; cdr3_nt: TGTGCCAGCAGCCTACTGACAGGGGAAGAAAAACTGTTTTTT
d_call: .; j_call: TRBJ2-5; v_call: TRBV4-2; clone_size: many; cdr3_aa: CASSRANIAQETQYF; cdr3_nt: TGTGCCAGCAGCCGGGCTAACATCGCCCAAGAGACCCAGTACTTC
d_call: TRBD2; j_call: TRBJ2-7; v_call: TRBV12-3/TRBV12-4; clone_size: few; cdr3_aa: CASSFGTSGEKYF; cdr3_nt: TGTGCCAGCAGTTTTGGGACTAGCGGCGAGAAGTACTTC
d_call: TRBD2; j_call: TRBJ2-3; v_call: TRBV20-1; clone_size: .; cdr3_aa: CSAGGGSWDTQYF; cdr3_nt: TGCAGTGCCGGGGGGGGATCCTGGGATACGCAGTATTTT
d_call: TRBD2; j_call: TRBJ2-3; v_call: TRBV20-1; clone_size: .; cdr3_aa: CSARDPLAAPLGSDTQYF; cdr3_nt: TGCAGTGCTAGAGATCCCCTAGCGGCCCCACTGGGTTCAGATACGCAGTATTTT
d_call: TRBD2; j_call: TRBJ2-1; v_call: TRBV29-1; clone_size: many; cdr3_aa: CSGGLAGTNEQFF; cdr3_nt: TGCAGCGGGGGACTAGCGGGAACGAATGAGCAGTTCTTC
d_call: .; j_call: TRBJ2-7; v_call: TRBV29-1; clone_size: few; cdr3_aa: CSVDGVDRRQYF; cdr3_nt: TGCAGCGTTGATGGTGTCGACAGGAGGCAGTACTTC
d_call: TRBD2; j_call: TRBJ2-7; v_call: TRBV20-1; clone_size: few; cdr3_aa: CSATPAGGIEQYF; cdr3_nt: TGCAGTGCTACCCCAGCGGGAGGAATTGAGCAGTACTTC
d_call: TRBD1; j_call: TRBJ2-7; v_call: TRBV27; clone_size: .; cdr3_aa: CATARDRGSYEQYF; cdr3_nt: TGTGCCACCGCCCGGGACAGGGGTTCCTACGAGCAGTACTTC
d_call: .; j_call: TRBJ1-2; v_call: TRBV6-1; clone_size: few; cdr3_aa: CASSEANFRGMGYTF; cdr3_nt: TGTGCCAGCAGTGAAGCGAATTTCAGGGGTATGGGCTACACCTTC
d_call: TRBD1; j_call: TRBJ2-5; v_call: TRBV7-6; clone_size: few; cdr3_aa: CASSLGTGAGETQYF; cdr3_nt: TGTGCCAGCAGCTTAGGTACAGGGGCAGGGGAGACCCAGTACTTC
d_call: TRBD1; j_call: TRBJ2-1; v_call: TRBV18; clone_size: .; cdr3_aa: CASSPWTGVDNEQFF; cdr3_nt: TGTGCCAGCTCACCATGGACAGGGGTAGACAATGAGCAGTTCTTC
d_call: TRBD2; j_call: TRBJ2-3; v_call: TRBV5-1; clone_size: .; cdr3_aa: CASSLRLAGVGDTQYF; cdr3_nt: TGCGCCAGCAGCTTGAGGCTAGCGGGAGTTGGCGATACGCAGTATTTT
d_call: .; j_call: TRBJ2-7; v_call: TRBV4-2; clone_size: many; cdr3_aa: CASSQPGTVSYEQYF; cdr3_nt: TGTGCCAGCAGCCAACCCGGGACTGTCAGCTACGAGCAGTACTTC
d_call: .; j_call: TRBJ2-1; v_call: TRBV20-1; clone_size: .; cdr3_aa: CSASWASEGEQFF; cdr3_nt: TGCAGTGCTAGTTGGGCTAGCGAGGGTGAGCAGTTCTTC
d_call: TRBD1; j_call: TRBJ2-3; v_call: TRBV11-3; clone_size: many; cdr3_aa: CASSGGQGATDTQYF; cdr3_nt: TGTGCCAGCAGCGGCGGACAGGGGGCCACAGATACGCAGTATTTT
d_call: .; j_call: TRBJ1-2; v_call: TRBV19; clone_size: few; cdr3_aa: CASNNNYGYTF; cdr3_nt: TGTGCCAGTAACAACAACTATGGCTACACCTTC
d_call: TRBD1; j_call: TRBJ1-1; v_call: TRBV2; clone_size: many; cdr3_aa: CASSESGGTEAFF; cdr3_nt: TGTGCCAGCAGTGAATCAGGGGGCACTGAAGCTTTCTTT
d_call: .; j_call: TRBJ2-7; v_call: TRBV25-1; clone_size: .; cdr3_aa: CASSGHRDRGGQYF; cdr3_nt: TGTGCCAGCAGTGGCCATCGGGACCGCGGCGGGCAGTACTTC
d_call: TRBD1; j_call: TRBJ2-2; v_call: TRBV6-2/TRBV6-3; clone_size: .; cdr3_aa: CASSYQGTGIGELFF; cdr3_nt: TGTGCCAGCAGTTACCAGGGGACAGGGATCGGGGAGCTGTTTTTT
d_call: .; j_call: TRBJ1-1; v_call: TRBV6-1; clone_size: few; cdr3_aa: CASSVDGAEAFF; cdr3_nt: TGTGCCAGCAGTGTGGATGGGGCTGAAGCTTTCTTT
d_call: .; j_call: TRBJ2-1; v_call: TRBV29-1; clone_size: many; cdr3_aa: CSAGPWTGTYYNEQFF; cdr3_nt: TGCAGCGCGGGGCCGTGGACCGGGACTTACTACAATGAGCAGTTCTTC
d_call: .; j_call: TRBJ2-1; v_call: TRBV10-1; clone_size: many; cdr3_aa: CASSSQQGSLSSYNEQFF; cdr3_nt: TGCGCCAGCAGCTCCCAGCAAGGCTCCCTGTCCTCCTACAATGAGCAGTTCTTC
d_call: .; j_call: TRBJ2-7; v_call: TRBV7-8; clone_size: few; cdr3_aa: CASSHGRGGSYEQYF; cdr3_nt: TGTGCCAGCAGCCACGGGCGGGGTGGTTCCTACGAGCAGTACTTC
d_call: TRBD1; j_call: TRBJ2-7; v_call: TRBV6-5; clone_size: .; cdr3_aa: CASSYRGTGTYEQYF; cdr3_nt: TGTGCCAGCAGTTACCGAGGGACAGGGACCTACGAGCAGTACTTC
d_call: TRBD1; j_call: TRBJ2-3; v_call: TRBV29-1; clone_size: .; cdr3_aa: CSVRPITGDGTDTQYF; cdr3_nt: TGCAGCGTTCGCCCGATAACAGGGGATGGCACAGATACGCAGTATTTT
d_call: .; j_call: TRBJ2-7; v_call: TRBV12-3/TRBV12-4; clone_size: few; cdr3_aa: CASRRDTSYEQYF; cdr3_nt: TGTGCCAGCAGACGGGACACCTCCTACGAGCAGTACTTC
d_call: .; j_call: TRBJ2-1; v_call: TRBV5-1; clone_size: many; cdr3_aa: CASRVDEQFF; cdr3_nt: TGCGCCAGCAGGGTAGATGAGCAGTTCTTC
d_call: TRBD1; j_call: TRBJ2-2; v_call: TRBV18; clone_size: .; cdr3_aa: CASSPRQGTTGELFF; cdr3_nt: TGTGCCAGCTCACCGCGACAGGGTACCACCGGGGAGCTGTTTTTT
d_call: .; j_call: TRBJ1-4; v_call: TRBV2; clone_size: .; cdr3_aa: CASNGGGEEKLFF; cdr3_nt: TGTGCCAGCAATGGGGGCGGTGAGGAAAAACTGTTTTTT
d_call: TRBD2; j_call: TRBJ2-2; v_call: TRBV20-1; clone_size: .; cdr3_aa: CSARDGAGLAQGTGELFF; cdr3_nt: TGCAGTGCTAGAGATGGGGCTGGACTAGCGCAGGGTACCGGGGAGCTGTTTTTT
d_call: .; j_call: TRBJ2-7; v_call: TRBV10-3; clone_size: .; cdr3_aa: CAISGGTDGYEQYF; cdr3_nt: TGTGCCATCAGCGGGGGGACAGACGGTTACGAGCAGTACTTC
d_call: TRBD2; j_call: TRBJ2-5; v_call: TRBV4-1; clone_size: .; cdr3_aa: CASSQATSGVETQYF; cdr3_nt: TGCGCCAGCAGCCAGGCAACTAGCGGGGTGGAGACCCAGTACTTC
d_call: .; j_call: TRBJ2-1; v_call: TRBV7-6; clone_size: few; cdr3_aa: CASSRGQPSNEQFF; cdr3_nt: TGTGCCAGCAGCAGGGGACAACCTTCCAATGAGCAGTTCTTC
d_call: TRBD2; j_call: TRBJ2-1; v_call: TRBV29-1; clone_size: few; cdr3_aa: CSAYLAGITYNEQFF; cdr3_nt: TGCAGCGCCTATCTAGCGGGAATAACCTACAATGAGCAGTTCTTC
d_call: .; j_call: TRBJ2-1; v_call: TRBV7-8; clone_size: many; cdr3_aa: CASSLASGSDEQFF; cdr3_nt: TGTGCCAGCAGCTTAGCGTCGGGGTCCGATGAGCAGTTCTTC
d_call: TRBD2; j_call: TRBJ2-3; v_call: TRBV5-1; clone_size: few; cdr3_aa: CATSSSGGITDTQYF; cdr3_nt: TGCGCCACGTCCTCTAGCGGGGGGATCACAGATACGCAGTATTTT
d_call: TRBD2; j_call: TRBJ2-5; v_call: TRBV20-1; clone_size: few; cdr3_aa: CSADPRVAGPWETQYF; cdr3_nt: TGCAGTGCCGACCCCCGGGTAGCGGGGCCCTGGGAGACCCAGTACTTC
d_call: .; j_call: TRBJ1-6; v_call: TRBV7-2; clone_size: many; cdr3_aa: CASSGRVPYNSPLHF; cdr3_nt: TGTGCCAGCAGCGGGAGGGTACCCTATAATTCACCCCTCCACTTT
d_call: .; j_call: TRBJ2-1; v_call: TRBV6-1; clone_size: .; cdr3_aa: CASNRDQRGNEQFF; cdr3_nt: TGTGCCAGCAACCGGGACCAAAGAGGAAATGAGCAGTTCTTC
d_call: .; j_call: TRBJ2-3; v_call: TRBV3-1; clone_size: .; cdr3_aa: CASSQGQPDTQYF; cdr3_nt: TGTGCCAGCAGCCAAGGACAGCCAGATACGCAGTATTTT
d_call: .; j_call: TRBJ2-7; v_call: TRBV7-8; clone_size: .; cdr3_aa: CASSSIDEQYF; cdr3_nt: TGTGCCAGCAGCTCCATAGACGAGCAGTACTTC
d_call: .; j_call: TRBJ1-6; v_call: TRBV7-2; clone_size: many; cdr3_aa: CASSFHQGANSPLHF; cdr3_nt: TGTGCCAGCAGCTTTCACCAAGGGGCCAATTCACCCCTCCACTTT
d_call: .; j_call: TRBJ2-1; v_call: TRBV6-2/TRBV6-3; clone_size: .; cdr3_aa: CASRTIHEQFF; cdr3_nt: TGTGCCAGCAGAACTATCCATGAGCAGTTCTTC
d_call: .; j_call: TRBJ1-5; v_call: TRBV4-1; clone_size: many; cdr3_aa: CASSQVVWGTGPQHF; cdr3_nt: TGCGCCAGCAGCCAAGTTGTATGGGGGACGGGGCCCCAGCATTTT
d_call: .; j_call: TRBJ2-7; v_call: TRBV2; clone_size: many; cdr3_aa: CAHRRDVGTYEQYF; cdr3_nt: TGTGCCCACAGAAGAGACGTAGGGACCTACGAGCAGTACTTC
d_call: TRBD1; j_call: TRBJ1-5; v_call: TRBV4-1; clone_size: many; cdr3_aa: CASSQVGRGEHQPQHF; cdr3_nt: TGCGCCAGCAGCCAAGTTGGCAGGGGGGAGCATCAGCCCCAGCATTTT